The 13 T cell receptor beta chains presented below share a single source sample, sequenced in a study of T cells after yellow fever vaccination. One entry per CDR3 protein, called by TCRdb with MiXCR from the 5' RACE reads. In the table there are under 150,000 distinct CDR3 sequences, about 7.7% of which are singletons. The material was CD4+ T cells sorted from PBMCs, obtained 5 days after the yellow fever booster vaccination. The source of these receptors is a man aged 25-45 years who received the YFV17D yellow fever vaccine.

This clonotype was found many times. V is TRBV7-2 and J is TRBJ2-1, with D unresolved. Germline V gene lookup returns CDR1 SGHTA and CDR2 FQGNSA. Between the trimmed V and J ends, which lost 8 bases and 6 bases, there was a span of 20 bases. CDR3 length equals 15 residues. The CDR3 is CASGVSTAITNEQFF. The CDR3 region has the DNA TGTGCCAGCGGCGTCTCTACGGCAATTACCAATGAGCAGTTCTTC.

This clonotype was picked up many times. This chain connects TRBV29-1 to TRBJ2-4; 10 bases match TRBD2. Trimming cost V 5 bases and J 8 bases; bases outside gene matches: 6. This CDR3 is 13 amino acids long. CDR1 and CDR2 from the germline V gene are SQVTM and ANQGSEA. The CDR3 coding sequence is TGCAGCGTTACCTCTAGCGGGAGTCACATTCAGTACTTC. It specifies CSVTSSGSHIQYF.

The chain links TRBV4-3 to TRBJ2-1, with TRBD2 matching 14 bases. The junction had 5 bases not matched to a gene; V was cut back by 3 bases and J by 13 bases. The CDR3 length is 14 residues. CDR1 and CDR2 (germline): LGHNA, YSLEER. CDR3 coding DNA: TGCGCCAGCAGCCAGGGACTAGCGGGAGCTTCACAGTTCTTC. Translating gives CASSQGLAGASQFF.

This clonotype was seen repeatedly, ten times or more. Here the CDR3 reads CSAKKGSTDTQYF. In DNA form, the CDR3 reads TGCAGTGCTAAAAAGGGTAGCACAGATACGCAGTATTTT. V gene TRBV20-1 combines with J gene TRBJ2-3, with D hard to call. The V and J ends lost 4 bases and 0 bases respectively, with 8 bases between them. Germline V gives CDR1 DFQATT, CDR2 SNEGSKA (reference sequence). This CDR3 region has 13 residues.

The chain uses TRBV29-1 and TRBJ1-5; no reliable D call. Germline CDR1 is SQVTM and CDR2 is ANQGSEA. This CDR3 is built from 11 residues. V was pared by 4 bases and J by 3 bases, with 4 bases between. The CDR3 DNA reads TGCAGCGTTGGGGACAATCAGCCCCAGCATTTT. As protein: CSVGDNQPQHF.

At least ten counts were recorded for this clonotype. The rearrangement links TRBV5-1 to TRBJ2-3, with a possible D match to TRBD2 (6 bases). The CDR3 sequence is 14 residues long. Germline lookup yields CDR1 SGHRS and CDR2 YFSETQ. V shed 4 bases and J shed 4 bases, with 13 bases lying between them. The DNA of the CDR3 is TGCGCCAGCAGCCCCGGGACTGAGTCAGATACGCAGTATTTT. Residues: CASSPGTESDTQYF.

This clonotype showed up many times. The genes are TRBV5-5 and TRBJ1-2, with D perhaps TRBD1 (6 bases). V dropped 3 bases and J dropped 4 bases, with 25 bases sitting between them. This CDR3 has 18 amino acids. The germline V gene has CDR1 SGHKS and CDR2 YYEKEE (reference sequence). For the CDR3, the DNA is TGTGCCAGCAGCTCAATGCCGGGACAAGGGCTTGCGGGCTATGGCTACACCTTC. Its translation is CASSSMPGQGLAGYGYTF. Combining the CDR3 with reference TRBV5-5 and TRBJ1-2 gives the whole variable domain DAGVTQSPTHLIKTRGQQVTLRCSPISGHKSVSWYQQVLGQGPQFIFQYYEKEERGRGNFPDRFSARQFPNYSSELNVNALLLGDSALYLCASSSMPGQGLAGYGYTFGSGTRLTVV.

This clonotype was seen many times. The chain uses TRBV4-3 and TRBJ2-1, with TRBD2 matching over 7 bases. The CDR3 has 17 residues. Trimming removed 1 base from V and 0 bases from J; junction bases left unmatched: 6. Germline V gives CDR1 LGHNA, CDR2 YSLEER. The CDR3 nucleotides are TGCGCCAGCAGCCAAGGGGCTAGCGGATCCTCCTACAATGAGCAGTTCTTC. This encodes CASSQGASGSSYNEQFF.

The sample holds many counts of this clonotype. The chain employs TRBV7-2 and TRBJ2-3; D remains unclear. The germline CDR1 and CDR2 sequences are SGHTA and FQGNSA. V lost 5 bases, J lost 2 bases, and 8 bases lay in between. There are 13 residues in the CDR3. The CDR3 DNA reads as TGTGCCAGCAGCCAAGGGCACACAGATACGCAGTATTTT. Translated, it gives CASSQGHTDTQYF.

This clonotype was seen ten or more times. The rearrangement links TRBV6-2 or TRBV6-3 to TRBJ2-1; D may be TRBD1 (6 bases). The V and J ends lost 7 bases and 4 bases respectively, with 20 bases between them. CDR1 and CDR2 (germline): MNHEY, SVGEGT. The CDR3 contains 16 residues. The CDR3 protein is CASNTPGRGTYNEQFF. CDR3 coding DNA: TGTGCCAGCAATACCCCCGGCAGGGGAACTTACAATGAGCAGTTCTTC.

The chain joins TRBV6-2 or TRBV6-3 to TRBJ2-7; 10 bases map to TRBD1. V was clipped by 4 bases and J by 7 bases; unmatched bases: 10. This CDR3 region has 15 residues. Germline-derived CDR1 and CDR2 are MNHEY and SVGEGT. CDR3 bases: TGTGCCAGCAGTTTCTCGGGACAGGGGTTAGATGAGCAGTACTTC. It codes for CASSFSGQGLDEQYF.

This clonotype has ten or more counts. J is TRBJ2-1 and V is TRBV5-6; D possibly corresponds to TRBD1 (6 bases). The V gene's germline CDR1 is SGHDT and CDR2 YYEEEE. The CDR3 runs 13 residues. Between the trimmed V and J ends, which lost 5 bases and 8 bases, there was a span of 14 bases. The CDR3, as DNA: TGTGCCAGCAGAGCCATGGGGGCGGATGAGCAGTTCTTC. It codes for CASRAMGADEQFF.

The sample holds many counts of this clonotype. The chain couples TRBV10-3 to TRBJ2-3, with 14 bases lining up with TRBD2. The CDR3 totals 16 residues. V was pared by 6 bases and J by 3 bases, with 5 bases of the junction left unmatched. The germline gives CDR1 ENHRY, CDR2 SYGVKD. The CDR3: CAIRGLAGDGTDTQYF. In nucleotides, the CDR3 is TGTGCCATCAGGGGACTAGCGGGAGATGGTACAGATACGCAGTATTTT.